Each of the 18 T cell receptor beta chains below was sequenced from the same sample in a study of shared clonotypes between healthy human individuals. Produced via immunoSEQ multiplex PCR; TCRdb's table is partial and in-frame only. This table has more than 550,000 clones, about 90% appearing once. Sequenced sample: memory CD8+ T cells from PBMCs. This sample's subset: CD45RO+ cells pooled with CCR7-negative TemRA cells. These receptors originate from a man younger than 30 in good health. Some clones in this sample may be carry-over from other donors' samples.

V is TRBV7-2 and J is TRBJ2-1; D gene unclear. The CDR3 contains 17 residues. V dropped 1 base and J dropped 2 bases, with 15 bases sitting between them. The V gene's germline CDR1 is SGHTA and CDR2 FQGNSA. The CDR3 protein is CASSLDRSSRAYNEQFF. Here the CDR3 DNA reads TGTGCCAGCAGCTTAGACCGCTCCTCCCGGGCCTACAATGAGCAGTTCTTC.

This chain joins TRBV9 and TRBJ2-2; the D gene is possibly TRBD2 (5 bases). Trimming removed 4 bases at V and 3 bases at J, with 19 bases between. The length of the CDR3 is 17 residues. Looked up from germline, CDR1 is SGDLS and CDR2 is YYNGEE. The CDR3 DNA sequence: TGTGCCAGCAGCACACGAATCGCGGCGGGCTACACCGGGGAGCTGTTTTTT. Translated, it gives CASSTRIAAGYTGELFF.

In its sample, this clone was seen a few times. The CDR3, as DNA: TGTGCCAGCAGCTTAGGGCGCGGTGAGCAGTACTTC. As protein: CASSLGRGEQYF. The chain employs TRBV11-2 and TRBJ2-7; D remains unclear. V was cut by 1 base and J by 7 bases, with 8 bases left in between. Germline V lookup: CDR1 SGHAT, CDR2 FQNNGV. The CDR3 extends over 12 amino acids. The entire variable domain, with the rest obtained from reference TRBV11-2 and TRBJ2-7, is as follows: EAGVAQSPRYKIIEKRQSVAFWCNPISGHATLYWYQQILGQGPKLLIQFQNNGVVDDSQLPKDRFSAERLKGVDSTLKIQPAKLEDSAVYLCASSLGRGEQYFGPGTRLTVT.

The CDR3 reads CASSFEGFHEQYF. DNA of the CDR3: TGTGCCAGCAGTTTTGAGGGCTTCCACGAGCAGTACTTC. The rearrangement joins TRBV27 to TRBJ2-7; D might be TRBD2 (5 bases). Germline values: CDR1 MNHEY, CDR2 SMNVEV (reference sequence). CDR3 length: 13 amino acids. The V end lost 3 bases, the J end lost 5 bases, and 11 bases lay between the germline ends.

This chain uses TRBV9 with TRBJ1-4, with unresolved D. The CDR3 runs to 14 residues. Per germline, CDR1 SGDLS and CDR2 YYNGEE. V gave up 3 bases and J gave up 7 bases, with 13 bases separating them. CDR3 sequence: CASSAGLSGEKLFF. CDR3 bases: TGTGCCAGCAGCGCCGGACTTTCGGGTGAAAAACTGTTTTTT.

The chain links TRBV27 to TRBJ1-5, with D hard to call. Germline V gene lookup returns CDR1 MNHEY and CDR2 SMNVEV (reference sequence). The CDR3 is 16 amino acids. V lost 2 bases, J lost 4 bases, and 15 bases lay in between. This CDR3 is CASSLGGRLGNQPQHF. The CDR3 DNA reads as TGTGCCAGCAGTTTAGGTGGCAGGTTGGGGAATCAGCCCCAGCATTTT.

J is TRBJ2-7 and V is TRBV27; possibly TRBD2 for D (6 bases). Trimming removed 3 bases from V and 4 bases from J, with 19 bases in between. Germline-derived CDR1 and CDR2 are MNHEY and SMNVEV (reference sequence). This CDR3 is built from 16 residues. CDR3 bases: TGTGCCAGCAGTTTCTCCACGGGGGACCTCGTTTACGAGCAGTACTTC. As protein: CASSFSTGDLVYEQYF.

CDR3 nucleotide sequence: TGCAGCGTTCTGGATGGCAAGACCTACGAGCAGTACTTC. This sequence encodes CSVLDGKTYEQYF. The rearrangement uses TRBV29-1 and TRBJ2-7; D is unclear. This CDR3 comprises 13 residues. Trimming pared 5 bases from V and 2 bases from J, leaving 13 bases between. Germline CDR1 and CDR2: SQVTM and ANQGSEA.

The CDR3 sequence: CASSAAGLAGFDEQYF. Here the CDR3 DNA reads TGTGCCAGCAGCGCAGCGGGGCTAGCGGGTTTCGACGAGCAGTACTTC. The chain links TRBV9 to TRBJ2-7; 8 bases agree with TRBD2. Germline V gene sequence: CDR1 SGDLS, CDR2 YYNGEE. After removal of 3 bases from V and 5 bases from J, the junction contained 13 bases not matched to a gene. The CDR3 has 16 residues.

V usage is TRBV7-9 and J usage is TRBJ1-1; 7 bases map to TRBD1. Losses at the gene ends were 7 bases for V and 0 bases for J; bases not matched to a gene: 5. CDR3 size: 14 residues. Per the germline V gene, CDR1 is SEHNR and CDR2 is FQNEAQ (reference sequence). CDR3: CASIGTEMNTEAFF. For the CDR3, the DNA is TGTGCCAGCATCGGGACAGAAATGAACACTGAAGCTTTCTTT.

A remark on this clone: Germline and junction disagree at one end, which may indicate a read error. V usage is TRBV7-9 and J usage is TRBJ2-1; 11 nucleotides align to TRBD2. This CDR3 is built from 16 residues. The germline V gene encodes CDR1 SEHNR and CDR2 FQNEAQ (reference sequence). The CDR3 nucleotides are TGTGCCAGCAGCATAGCGGGAGGGCCGGGGTTGAATGAGCAGTTCTTC. Translated: CASSIAGGPGLNEQFF.

The V call is TRBV6-5, the J call TRBJ2-7; D is ambiguous. Germline-derived CDR1 and CDR2 are MNHEY and SVGAGI. This CDR3 has 16 amino acids. V lost 0 bases, J lost 4 bases, and 16 bases lay in between. The CDR3 sequence is CASSYSIGLRTYEQYF. DNA for the CDR3: TGTGCCAGCAGTTACTCTATCGGCCTGCGGACGTACGAGCAGTACTTC.

The chain carries TRBV4-2 and TRBJ2-7, with no clear D. The CDR3 length is 14 residues. CDR1 and CDR2 (germline): LGHNA, YNFKEQ. Trimming removed 1 base at V and 2 bases at J, with 9 bases between. DNA of the CDR3: TGTGCCAGCAGCCAAGGAGGCGTCACCTACGAGCAGTACTTC. The encoded protein is CASSQGGVTYEQYF.

CDR3 in amino acids: CASSQRGLAGKYEQYF. The CDR3 DNA sequence: TGTGCCAGCAGCCAAAGGGGACTAGCGGGAAAGTACGAGCAGTACTTC. The J gene is TRBJ2-7, the V gene TRBV27, with 13 bases lining up with TRBD2. The J segment lost 4 bases and the V segment lost 6 bases, leaving 9 bases of the junction unmatched. The germline gives CDR1 MNHEY, CDR2 SMNVEV (reference sequence). CDR3 length equals 16 residues.

For the CDR3, the DNA is TGTGCCAGCAGTTTAGCGGTCCAAGAGACCCAGTACTTC. Amino acid sequence: CASSLAVQETQYF. The rearrangement joins TRBV6-6 to TRBJ2-5, with a tentative D call TRBD2 (6 bases). The germline gives CDR1 MNHNY, CDR2 SVGAGI (reference sequence). This CDR3 spans 13 amino acids. Trimming took off 4 bases at V and 1 base at J, with 7 bases between the two ends.

This clone was detected only a few times. This chain connects TRBV9 to TRBJ1-3; D not resolved. Deletions cut 6 bases from V and 2 bases from J, with 6 bases between. Germline CDR1 and CDR2: SGDLS and YYNGEE. The CDR3 runs 12 residues. CDR3 sequence reads: CASTLPGNTIYF. The CDR3 DNA reads as TGTGCCAGCACCTTACCTGGAAACACCATATATTTT.

The table lists this clone with a few counts. This sequence joins TRBV11-2 and TRBJ1-2, with D possibly being TRBD1 (5 bases). The CDR3 covers 13 residues. Trimming shortened V by 4 bases and J by 6 bases, and 12 bases separated the two germline ends. The germline V gene has CDR1 SGHAT and CDR2 FQNNGV. CDR3 DNA: TGTGCCAGCAGCTCTGACCCGGGGGATGGCTACACCTTC. Its protein product is CASSSDPGDGYTF.

This clone was picked up one time. The chain recombines TRBV28 with TRBJ2-7; 7 positions match TRBD2. The CDR3 is 18 residues long. V was clipped by 6 bases and J by 2 bases; unmatched bases: 19. The germline CDR1 and CDR2 sequences are MDHEN and SYDVKM. The CDR3 is CASRPPLAVLRGTYEQYF. The CDR3, as DNA: TGTGCCAGCAGGCCCCCTCTAGCGGTCCTCCGGGGCACCTACGAGCAGTACTTC.